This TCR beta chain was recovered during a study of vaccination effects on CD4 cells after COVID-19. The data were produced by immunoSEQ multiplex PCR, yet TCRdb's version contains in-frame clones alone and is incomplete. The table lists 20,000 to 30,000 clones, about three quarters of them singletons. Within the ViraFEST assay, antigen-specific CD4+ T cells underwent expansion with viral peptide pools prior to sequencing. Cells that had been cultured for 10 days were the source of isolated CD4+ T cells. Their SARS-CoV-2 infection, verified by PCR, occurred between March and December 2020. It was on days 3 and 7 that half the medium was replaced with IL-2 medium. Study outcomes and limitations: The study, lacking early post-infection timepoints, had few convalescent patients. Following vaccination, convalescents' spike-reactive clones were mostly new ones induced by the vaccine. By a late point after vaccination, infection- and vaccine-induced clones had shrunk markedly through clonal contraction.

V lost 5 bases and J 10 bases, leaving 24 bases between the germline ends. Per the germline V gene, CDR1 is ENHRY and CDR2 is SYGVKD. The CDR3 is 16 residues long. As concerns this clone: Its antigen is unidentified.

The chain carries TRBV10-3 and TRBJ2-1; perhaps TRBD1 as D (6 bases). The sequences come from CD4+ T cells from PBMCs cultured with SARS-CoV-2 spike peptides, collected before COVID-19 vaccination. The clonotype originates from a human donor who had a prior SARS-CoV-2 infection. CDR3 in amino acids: CAISPPEGEPGWEQFF. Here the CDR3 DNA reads TGTGCCATCAGTCCCCCAGAGGGGGAGCCGGGTTGGGAGCAGTTCTTC.